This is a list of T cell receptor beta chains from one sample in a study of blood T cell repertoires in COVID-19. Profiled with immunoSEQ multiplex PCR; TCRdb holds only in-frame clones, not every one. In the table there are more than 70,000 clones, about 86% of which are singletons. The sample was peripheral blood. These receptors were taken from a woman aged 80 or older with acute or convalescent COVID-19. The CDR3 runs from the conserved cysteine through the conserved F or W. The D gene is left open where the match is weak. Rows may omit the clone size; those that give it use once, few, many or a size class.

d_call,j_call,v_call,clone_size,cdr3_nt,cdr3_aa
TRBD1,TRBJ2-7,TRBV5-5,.,TGTGCCAGCAGTTTTACAGGGGGGAGATCCTACGAGCAGTACTTC,CASSFTGGRSYEQYF
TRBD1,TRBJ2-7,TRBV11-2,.,TGTGCCAGCAGCTTGGGGACAGTCGTCCCCTACGAGCAGTACTTC,CASSLGTVVPYEQYF
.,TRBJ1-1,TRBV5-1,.,TGCGCCAGCAGCTTCCACCCCCTAAACACTGAAGCTTTCTTT,CASSFHPLNTEAFF
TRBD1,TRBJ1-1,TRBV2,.,TGTGCCAGCAGTCGGGACAGGTTGAACACTGAAGCTTTCTTT,CASSRDRLNTEAFF
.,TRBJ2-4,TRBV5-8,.,TGTGCCAGCAGCTTGGGAGTGCTAGCCAAAAACATTCAGTACTTT,CASSLGVLAKNIQYF
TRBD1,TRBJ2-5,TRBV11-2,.,TGTGCCAGCAGCCGGGACAGGGACGAGACCCAGTACTTC,CASSRDRDETQYF
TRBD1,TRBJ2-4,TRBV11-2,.,TGTGCCAGCAGCCCGGGGACAGGGGTGGTCGTAAACATTCAGTACTTC,CASSPGTGVVVNIQYF
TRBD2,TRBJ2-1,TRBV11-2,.,TGTGCCAGCAGCTTAGCTCGGACTAGCCTTAATGAGCAGTTCTTC,CASSLARTSLNEQFF
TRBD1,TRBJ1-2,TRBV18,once,TGTGCCAGCTCATCTACTTGGACAGGGGGTGGCTACACCTTC,CASSSTWTGGGYTF
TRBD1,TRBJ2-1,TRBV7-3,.,TGTGCCAGCAGCATCATGGGACAGAATGAGCAGTTCTTC,CASSIMGQNEQFF